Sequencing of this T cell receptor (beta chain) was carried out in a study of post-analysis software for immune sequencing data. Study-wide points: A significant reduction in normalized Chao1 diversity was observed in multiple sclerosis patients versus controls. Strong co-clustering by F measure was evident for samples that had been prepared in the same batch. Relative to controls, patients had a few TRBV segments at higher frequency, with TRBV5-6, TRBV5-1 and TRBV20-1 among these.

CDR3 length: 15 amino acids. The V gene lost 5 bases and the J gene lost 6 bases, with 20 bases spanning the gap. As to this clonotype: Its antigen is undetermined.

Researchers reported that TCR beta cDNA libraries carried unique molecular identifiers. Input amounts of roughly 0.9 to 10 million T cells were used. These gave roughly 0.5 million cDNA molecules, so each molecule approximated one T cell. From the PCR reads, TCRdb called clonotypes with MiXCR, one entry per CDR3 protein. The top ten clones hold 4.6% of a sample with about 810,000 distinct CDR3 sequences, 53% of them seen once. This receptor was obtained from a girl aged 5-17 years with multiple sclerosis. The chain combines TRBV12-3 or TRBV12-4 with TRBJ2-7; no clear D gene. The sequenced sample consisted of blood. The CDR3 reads CASSRWPEERFEQYF. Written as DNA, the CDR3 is TGTGCCAGCAGTCGTTGGCCCGAGGAACGATTCGAGCAGTACTTC.